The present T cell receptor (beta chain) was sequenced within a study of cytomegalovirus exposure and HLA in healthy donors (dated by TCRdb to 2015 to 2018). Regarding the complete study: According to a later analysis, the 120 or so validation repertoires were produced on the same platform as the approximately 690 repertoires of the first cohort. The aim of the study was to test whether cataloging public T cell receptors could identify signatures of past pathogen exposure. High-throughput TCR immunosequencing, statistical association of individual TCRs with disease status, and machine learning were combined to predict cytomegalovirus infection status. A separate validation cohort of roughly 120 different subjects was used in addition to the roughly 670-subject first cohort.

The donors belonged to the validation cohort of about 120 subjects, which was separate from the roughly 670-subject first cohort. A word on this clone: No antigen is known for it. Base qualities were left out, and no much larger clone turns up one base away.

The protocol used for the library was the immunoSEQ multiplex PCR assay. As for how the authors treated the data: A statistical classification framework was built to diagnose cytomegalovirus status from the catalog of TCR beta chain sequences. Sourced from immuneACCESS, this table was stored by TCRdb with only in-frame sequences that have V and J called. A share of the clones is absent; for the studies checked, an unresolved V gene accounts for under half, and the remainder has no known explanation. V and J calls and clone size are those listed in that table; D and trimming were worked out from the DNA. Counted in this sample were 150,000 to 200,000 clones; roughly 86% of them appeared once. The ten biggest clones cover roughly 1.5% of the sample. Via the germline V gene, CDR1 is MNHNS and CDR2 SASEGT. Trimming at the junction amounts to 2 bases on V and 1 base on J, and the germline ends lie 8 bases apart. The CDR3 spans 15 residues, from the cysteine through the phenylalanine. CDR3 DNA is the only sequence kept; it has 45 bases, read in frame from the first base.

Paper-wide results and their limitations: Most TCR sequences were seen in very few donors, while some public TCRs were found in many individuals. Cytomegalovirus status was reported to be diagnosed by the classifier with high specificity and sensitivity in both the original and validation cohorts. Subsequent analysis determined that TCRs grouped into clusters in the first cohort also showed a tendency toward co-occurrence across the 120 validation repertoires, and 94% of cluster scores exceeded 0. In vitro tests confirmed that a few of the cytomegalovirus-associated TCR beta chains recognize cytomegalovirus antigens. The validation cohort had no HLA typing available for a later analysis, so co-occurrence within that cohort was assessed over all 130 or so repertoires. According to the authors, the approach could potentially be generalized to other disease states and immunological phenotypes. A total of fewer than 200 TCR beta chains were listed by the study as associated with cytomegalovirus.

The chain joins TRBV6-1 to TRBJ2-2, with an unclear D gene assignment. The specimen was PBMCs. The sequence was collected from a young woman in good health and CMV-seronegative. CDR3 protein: CASSELRLNTGELFF. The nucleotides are TGTGCCAGCAGTGAATTGCGACTGAACACCGGGGAGCTGTTTTTT.